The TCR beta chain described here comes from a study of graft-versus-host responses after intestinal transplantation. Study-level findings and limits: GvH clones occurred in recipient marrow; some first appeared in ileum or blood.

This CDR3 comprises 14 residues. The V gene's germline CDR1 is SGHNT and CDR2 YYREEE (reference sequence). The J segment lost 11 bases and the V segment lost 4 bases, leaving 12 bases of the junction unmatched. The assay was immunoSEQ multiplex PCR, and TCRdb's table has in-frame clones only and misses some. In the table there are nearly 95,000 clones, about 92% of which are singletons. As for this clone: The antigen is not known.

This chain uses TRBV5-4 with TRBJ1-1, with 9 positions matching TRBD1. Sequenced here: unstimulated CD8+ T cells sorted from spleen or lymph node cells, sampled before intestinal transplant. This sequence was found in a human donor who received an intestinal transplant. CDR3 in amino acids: CASSLTGGEVGAFF. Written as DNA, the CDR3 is TGTGCCAGCAGCCTCACAGGGGGCGAAGTTGGTGCTTTCTTT.